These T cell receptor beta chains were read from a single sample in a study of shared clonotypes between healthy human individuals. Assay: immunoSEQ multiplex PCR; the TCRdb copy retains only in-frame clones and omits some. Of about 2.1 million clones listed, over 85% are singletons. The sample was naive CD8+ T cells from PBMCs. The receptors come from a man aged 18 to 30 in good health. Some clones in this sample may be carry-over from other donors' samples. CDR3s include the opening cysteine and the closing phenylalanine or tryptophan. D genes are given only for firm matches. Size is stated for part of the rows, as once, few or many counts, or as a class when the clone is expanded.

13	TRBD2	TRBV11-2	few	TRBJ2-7	CASSPGLGFEQYF	TGTGCCAGCAGCCCCGGACTAGGCTTCGAGCAGTACTTC
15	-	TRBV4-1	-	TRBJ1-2	CASSQDSRQNYGYTF	TGCGCCAGCAGCCAAGATTCGCGACAGAACTATGGCTACACCTTC
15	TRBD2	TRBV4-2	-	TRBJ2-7	CASSQPGASGYEQYF	TGTGCCAGCAGCCAACCCGGCGCTAGCGGCTACGAGCAGTACTTC
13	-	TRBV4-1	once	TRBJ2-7	CASSQGGSYEQYF	TGCGCCAGCAGCCAGGGGGGATCCTACGAGCAGTACTTC
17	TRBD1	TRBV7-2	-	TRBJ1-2	CASLRLVTGQGNYGYTF	TGTGCCAGCTTACGACTGGTCACGGGACAGGGGAACTATGGCTACACCTTC
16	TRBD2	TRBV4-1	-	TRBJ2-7	CASSLAFSGRLYEQYF	TGCGCCAGCAGCCTAGCTTTTAGCGGGAGGCTCTACGAGCAGTACTTC
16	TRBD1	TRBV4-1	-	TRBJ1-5	CASSRDRRGRLQPQHF	TGCGCCAGCAGCCGGGACAGGAGGGGGAGATTACAGCCCCAGCATTTT
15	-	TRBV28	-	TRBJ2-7	CASSLRDGTSYEQYF	TGTGCCAGCAGTTTAAGGGACGGGACCTCCTACGAGCAGTACTTC
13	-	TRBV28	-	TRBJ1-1	CASSLGRATEAFF	TGTGCCAGCAGTTTAGGGCGGGCCACTGAAGCTTTCTTT
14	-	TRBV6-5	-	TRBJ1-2	CASSSPGASYGYTF	TGTGCCAGCAGTTCCCCAGGGGCGTCCTATGGCTACACCTTC
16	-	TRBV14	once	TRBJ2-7	CASSQVLAEGSYEQYF	TGTGCCAGCAGCCAAGTTTTAGCGGAAGGATCTTACGAGCAGTACTTC
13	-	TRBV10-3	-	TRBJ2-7	CAISESRAHEQYF	TGTGCCATCAGTGAGTCTAGGGCCCACGAGCAGTACTTC
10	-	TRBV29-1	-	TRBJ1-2	CSVEGGGYTF	TGCAGCGTTGAAGGTGGAGGCTACACCTTC
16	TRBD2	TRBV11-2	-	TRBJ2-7	CASSLGGTSLAYEQYF	TGTGCCAGCAGCTTAGGGGGGACTAGCTTGGCCTACGAGCAGTACTTC
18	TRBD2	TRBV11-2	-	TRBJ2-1	CASSSDPFSGRRYNEQFF	TGTGCCAGCAGCTCCGACCCTTTCAGCGGGAGAAGATACAATGAGCAGTTCTTC
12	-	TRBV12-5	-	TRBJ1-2	CASGYPETGYTF	TGTGCTAGTGGCTACCCAGAGACGGGCTACACCTTC
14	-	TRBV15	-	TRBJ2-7	CATSGRDLGGEQYF	TGTGCCACCAGCGGGCGGGACCTAGGGGGCGAGCAGTACTTC
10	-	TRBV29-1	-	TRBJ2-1	CSVRGNEQFF	TGCAGCGTGCGGGGAAATGAGCAGTTCTTC
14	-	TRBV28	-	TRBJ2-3	CASSADRNTDTQYF	TGTGCCAGCAGTGCCGACAGAAACACAGATACGCAGTATTTT
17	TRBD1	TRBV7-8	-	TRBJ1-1	CASSLTGRGLLDTEAFF	TGTGCCAGCAGCTTAACGGGCAGGGGGCTATTGGACACTGAAGCTTTCTTT
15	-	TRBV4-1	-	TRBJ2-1	CASSQEGGAPGVQFF	TGCGCCAGCAGCCAAGAAGGCGGGGCCCCGGGGGTGCAGTTCTTC
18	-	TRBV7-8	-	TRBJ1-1	CASSLAILTSLVNTEAFF	TGTGCCAGCAGCTTAGCGATATTGACTTCCCTCGTGAACACTGAAGCTTTCTTT
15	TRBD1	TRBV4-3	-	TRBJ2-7	CASSQGTGVSYEQYF	TGCGCCAGCAGCCAAGGGACAGGGGTATCCTACGAGCAGTACTTC
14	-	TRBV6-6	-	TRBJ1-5	CASSYSGSNQPQHF	TGTGCCAGCAGTTACTCGGGCAGCAATCAGCCCCAGCATTTT
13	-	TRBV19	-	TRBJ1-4	CASIGQLNEKLFF	TGTGCCAGTATCGGACAGTTAAATGAAAAACTGTTTTTT
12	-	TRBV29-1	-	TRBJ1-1	CSAHLMNTEAFF	TGCAGCGCTCACCTTATGAACACTGAAGCTTTCTTT
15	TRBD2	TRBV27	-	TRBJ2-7	CASSPSGRGSYEQYF	TGTGCCAGCAGCCCTAGCGGGAGGGGTTCCTACGAGCAGTACTTC
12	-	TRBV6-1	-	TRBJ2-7	CASRVRGDEQYF	TGTGCCAGCAGGGTTCGTGGGGACGAGCAGTACTTC
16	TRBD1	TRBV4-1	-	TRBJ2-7	CASSHFRTGTAYEQYF	TGCGCCAGCAGCCACTTCCGGACAGGGACAGCCTACGAGCAGTACTTC
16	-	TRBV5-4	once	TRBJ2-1	CASSFEPSAKYNEQFF	TGTGCCAGCAGCTTCGAACCTAGCGCCAAATACAATGAGCAGTTCTTC
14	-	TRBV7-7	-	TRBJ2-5	CASSPGGRQETQYF	TGTGCCAGCAGCCCTGGAGGTCGACAAGAGACCCAGTACTTC
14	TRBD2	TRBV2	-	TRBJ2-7	CATEIRLASYEQYF	TGTGCCACCGAAATACGACTAGCTTCATACGAGCAGTACTTC
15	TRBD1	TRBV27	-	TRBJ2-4	CASSLAPGGVDIQYF	TGTGCCAGCAGTTTAGCCCCAGGGGGAGTAGACATTCAGTACTTC
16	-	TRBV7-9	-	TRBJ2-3	CASRSGTHLIRDTQYF	TGTGCCAGCAGGTCCGGGACACACTTGATCAGAGATACGCAGTATTTT
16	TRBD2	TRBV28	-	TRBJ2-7	CASSFRTSGSVYEQYF	TGTGCCAGCAGTTTTAGGACTAGCGGGAGCGTATACGAGCAGTACTTC
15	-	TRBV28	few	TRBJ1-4	CASSMVSRGNEKLFF	TGTGCCAGCAGCATGGTATCCCGTGGTAATGAAAAACTGTTTTTT
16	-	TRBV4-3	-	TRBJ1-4	CASSQDRRGPHEKLFF	TGCGCCAGCAGCCAAGATAGGAGGGGTCCTCATGAAAAACTGTTTTTT
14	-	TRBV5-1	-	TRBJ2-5	CASSFLGQRETQYF	TGCGCCAGCAGCTTTCTTGGACAGAGAGAGACCCAGTACTTC
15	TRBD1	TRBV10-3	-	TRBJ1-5	CAISRTGEGNQPQHF	TGTGCCATCAGTAGGACAGGGGAGGGCAATCAGCCCCAGCATTTT
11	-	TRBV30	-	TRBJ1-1	CAWSDPHPAFF	TGTGCCTGGAGTGATCCCCACCCAGCTTTCTTT
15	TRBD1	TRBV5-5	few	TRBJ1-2	CASSEGTGWSYGYTF	TGTGCCAGCAGCGAAGGGACAGGGTGGTCCTATGGCTACACCTTC
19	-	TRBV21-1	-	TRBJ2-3	CASSKTAQSNREKSDTQYF	TGTGCCAGCAGCAAAACCGCCCAGTCTAATAGGGAGAAATCAGATACGCAGTATTTT
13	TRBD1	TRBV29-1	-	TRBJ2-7	CSVCDRGGYEQYF	TGCAGCGTATGTGACAGGGGAGGATACGAGCAGTACTTC